A selection of T cell receptor beta chains follows, all from one sample in a study of neoadjuvant nivolumab and ipilimumab in lung cancer. Clones were read by immunoSEQ multiplex PCR, and TCRdb kept only the in-frame ones, dropping some. Seen here are fewer than 40,000 clones, roughly 90% observed once, and the top ten hold 2% to 2.5%. The material was peripheral blood, obtained after neoadjuvant nivolumab, alone or with ipilimumab, at or shortly before surgery. The origin of the receptors is an adult with non-small cell lung cancer. CDR3s include the opening cysteine and the closing phenylalanine or tryptophan. Each record gives: V gene, J gene, D gene, clone size, CDR3 protein, CDR3 DNA. The D gene is left open where the match is weak. Rows give clone size only sometimes, using once, few, many, or a class for an expanded clone.

>TRBV7-9|TRBJ2-7|.|.
CASSRTGRRSSYEQYF
TGTGCCAGCAGCCGCACGGGGCGGCGCTCCTCCTACGAGCAGTACTTC
>TRBV5-1|TRBJ1-1|TRBD1|.
CATSLRGDGTEAFF
TGCGCCACCTCTCTCAGGGGGGATGGCACTGAAGCTTTCTTT
>TRBV2|TRBJ2-3|TRBD2|.
CASKRRIAGGTDTQYF
TGTGCCAGCAAGAGAAGAATAGCGGGAGGCACAGATACGCAGTATTTT
>TRBV6-6|TRBJ1-3|.|.
CASSFRSGNTIYF
TGTGCCAGCAGCTTCCGGTCTGGAAACACCATATATTTT
>TRBV7-3|TRBJ2-7|TRBD2|.
CASSPVGGTYEQYF
TGTGCCAGCAGCCCCGTGGGGGGGACCTACGAGCAGTACTTC
>TRBV7-8|TRBJ2-7|.|.
CASSFTPDKIYEQYF
TGTGCCAGCAGCTTTACCCCGGACAAGATCTACGAGCAGTACTTC
>TRBV2|TRBJ1-2|.|.
CASSVTAYGYTF
TGTGCCAGCAGTGTCACAGCCTATGGCTACACCTTC
>TRBV5-5|TRBJ2-1|TRBD2|once
CASSSRTSGSHEQFF
TGTGCCAGCTCGTCCAGGACTAGCGGGAGCCATGAGCAGTTCTTC
>TRBV18|TRBJ2-2|.|.
CASSATSGGTNTGELFF
TGTGCCAGCTCAGCCACCTCCGGGGGCACGAACACCGGGGAGCTGTTTTTT
>TRBV7-9|TRBJ2-5|.|.
CASSQQETQYF
TGTGCCAGCAGCCAGCAAGAGACCCAGTACTTC
>TRBV15|TRBJ2-1|TRBD1|.
CATSGDRGSYNEQFF
TGTGCCACCAGCGGGGACAGGGGCTCCTACAATGAGCAGTTCTTC
>TRBV29-1|TRBJ2-6|.|.
CSVHTGSGANVLTF
TGCAGCGTTCATACAGGGTCTGGGGCCAACGTCCTGACTTTC
>TRBV12-5|TRBJ2-1|.|.
CASGSSRGDEQFF
TGTGCTAGTGGTTCCTCGAGGGGGGATGAGCAGTTCTTC
>TRBV2|TRBJ2-7|.|.
CASSAGEREQYF
TGTGCCAGCAGCGCAGGGGAACGAGAGCAGTACTTC
>TRBV19|TRBJ2-7|.|.
CASSIGREFDEQYF
TGTGCCAGTAGTATAGGACGGGAGTTCGACGAGCAGTACTTC
>TRBV2|TRBJ1-4|.|.
CASRADSEKLFF
TGTGCCAGCAGGGCGGACAGTGAAAAACTGTTTTTT
>TRBV5-1|TRBJ2-7|.|.
CASKAGTYNEQYF
TGCGCCAGCAAGGCCGGGACCTACAACGAGCAGTACTTC
>TRBV27|TRBJ1-4|TRBD1|.
CASSSPGQGSTNEKLFF
TGTGCCAGCAGTTCTCCGGGACAGGGGTCAACTAATGAAAAACTGTTTTTT
>TRBV7-2|TRBJ2-1|.|.
CASSLGPVSSYNEQFF
TGTGCCAGCAGCTTAGGTCCCGTGAGCTCCTACAATGAGCAGTTCTTC
>TRBV9|TRBJ1-1|.|.
CASSVAGMGTEAFF
TGTGCCAGCAGCGTAGCGGGGATGGGCACTGAAGCTTTCTTT
>TRBV7-8|TRBJ2-2|.|.
CASSLDGPGELFF
TGTGCCAGCAGCTTAGATGGACCCGGGGAGCTGTTTTTT
>TRBV28|TRBJ1-2|.|.
CASSARGVYYGYTF
TGTGCCAGCAGTGCCCGGGGGGTTTACTATGGCTACACCTTC
>TRBV5-1|TRBJ2-5|.|.
CASSLQSAQETQYF
TGCGCCAGCAGCTTACAGTCGGCCCAAGAGACCCAGTACTTC
>TRBV2|TRBJ2-1|TRBD2|.
CASTGLAGVGNEQFF
TGTGCCAGCACTGGACTAGCGGGAGTCGGCAATGAGCAGTTCTTC
>TRBV5-4|TRBJ2-3|TRBD1|.
CASSVGTASGTDTQYF
TGTGCCAGCAGCGTCGGGACAGCCTCGGGCACAGATACGCAGTATTTT